The clone carrying this TCR beta chain was seen repeatedly, ten times or more. What it recognizes is unknown. Time point indicated: newly diagnosed GD, antithyroid drugs for less than 3 months. Generation of the TCR library employed RNA extracted from PBMCs. The data were obtained in a study of regulatory T cells in long-lasting Graves disease. Study-level results: Only a small sample size was used, which may have cut accuracy. Persistent patients had more shared public clonotypes (around 2,500) than new patients (966).

Trimming took 4 bases from V and 5 from J, leaving 12 bases between them. Germline loops: CDR1 SGHAT, CDR2 FQNNGV. CDR3 length: 14 amino acids. Researchers made TCR beta libraries by using iRepertoire HTBI primers and running Arm-PCR on CDR3 regions. MiXCR, run by TCRdb on the multiplex PCR reads, gives a single entry per CDR3 protein. Here the sample spans a few hundred thousand distinct CDR3 sequences, 11% to 15% being singletons. These sequences were also reported in another study, on T cells in Graves' hyperthyroidism and ophthalmopathy.

The rearrangement joins TRBV11-2 to TRBJ2-1; TRBD1 is a possible D gene (5 bases). The sequence derives from a woman aged 50 to 60 with Graves disease. The source was peripheral blood mononuclear cells (PBMCs), collected at new diagnosis, from a patient treated with antithyroid drugs. The CDR3 sequence is CASSSVRGNNEQFF. CDR3 bases: TGTGCCAGCAGCTCAGTTAGGGGCAACAATGAGCAGTTCTTC.